This T cell receptor (beta chain) was retrieved from a study of identical twins. Study findings and constraints: Conclusions relied on cross-sectional statistical analysis, not following the same donors. Twins' excess sharing was less marked for out-of-frame beta sequences.

This clonotype was seen a few times. Its antigen is not known. TCRdb recomputed calls from the 5' RACE reads with MiXCR, one row per CDR3 protein. The table has 1.5 million to 2 million distinct CDR3 sequences, about 30% seen once; the top ten hold around 0.3%. Everyone who gave samples was a healthy Caucasian. This CDR3 is 19 amino acids long. Looked up from germline, CDR1 is MNHEY and CDR2 is SMNVEV (reference sequence). The ends lost 7 bases at V and 4 bases at J; junction bases unmatched: 17. The rearrangement joins TRBV27 to TRBJ2-3, with TRBD2 matching over 13 bases. The sequenced material came from cord blood. This receptor was identified in a newborn girl in good health. Written as DNA, the CDR3 is TGTGCCAGCACCCCGCGGACTAGCGGGAGAAGTTTATTGGCAGATACGCAGTATTTT. Protein sequence: CASTPRTSGRSLLADTQYF.